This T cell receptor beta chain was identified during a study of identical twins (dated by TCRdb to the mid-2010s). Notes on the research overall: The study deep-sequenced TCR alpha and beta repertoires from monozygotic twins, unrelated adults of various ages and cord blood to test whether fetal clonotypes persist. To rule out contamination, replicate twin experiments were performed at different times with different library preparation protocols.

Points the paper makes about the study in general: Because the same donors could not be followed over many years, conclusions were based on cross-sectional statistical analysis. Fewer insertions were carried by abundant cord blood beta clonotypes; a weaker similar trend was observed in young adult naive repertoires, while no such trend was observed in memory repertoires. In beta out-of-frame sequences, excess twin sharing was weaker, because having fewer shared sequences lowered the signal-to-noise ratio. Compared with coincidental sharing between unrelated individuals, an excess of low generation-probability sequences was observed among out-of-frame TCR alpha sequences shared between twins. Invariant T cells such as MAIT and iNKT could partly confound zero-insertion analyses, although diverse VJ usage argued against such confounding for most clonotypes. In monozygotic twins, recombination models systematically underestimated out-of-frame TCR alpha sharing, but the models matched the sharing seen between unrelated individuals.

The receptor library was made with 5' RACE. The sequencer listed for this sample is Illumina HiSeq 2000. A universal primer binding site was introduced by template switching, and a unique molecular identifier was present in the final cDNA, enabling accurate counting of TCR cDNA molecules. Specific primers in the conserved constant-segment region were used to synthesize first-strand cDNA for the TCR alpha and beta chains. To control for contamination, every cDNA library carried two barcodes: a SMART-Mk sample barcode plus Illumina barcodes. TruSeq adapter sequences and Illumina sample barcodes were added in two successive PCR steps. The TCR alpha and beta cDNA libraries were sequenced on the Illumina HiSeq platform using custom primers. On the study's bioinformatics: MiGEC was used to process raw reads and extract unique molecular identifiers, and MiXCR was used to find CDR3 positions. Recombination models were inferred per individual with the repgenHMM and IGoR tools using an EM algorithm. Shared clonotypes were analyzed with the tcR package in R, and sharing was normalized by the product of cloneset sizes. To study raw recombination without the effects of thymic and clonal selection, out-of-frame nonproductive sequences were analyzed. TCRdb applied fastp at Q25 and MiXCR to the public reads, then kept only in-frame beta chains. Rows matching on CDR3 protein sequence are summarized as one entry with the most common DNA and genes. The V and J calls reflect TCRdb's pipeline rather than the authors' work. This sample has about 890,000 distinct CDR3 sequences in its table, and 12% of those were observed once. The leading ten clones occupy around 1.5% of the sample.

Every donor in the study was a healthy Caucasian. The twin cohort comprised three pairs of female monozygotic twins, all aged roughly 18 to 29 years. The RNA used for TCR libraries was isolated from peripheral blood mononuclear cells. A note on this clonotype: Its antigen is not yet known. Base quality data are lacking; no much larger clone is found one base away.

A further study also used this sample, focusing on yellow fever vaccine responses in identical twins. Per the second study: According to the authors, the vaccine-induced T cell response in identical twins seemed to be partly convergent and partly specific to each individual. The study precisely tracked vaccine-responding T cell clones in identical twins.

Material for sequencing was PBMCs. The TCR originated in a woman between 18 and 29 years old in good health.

The DNA sequence is as follows: TGTGCTAGTGGTTCATCCCTAAAACAAGACTTTCGCTCCTACAATGAGCAGTTCTTC. This sequence encodes CASGSSLKQDFRSYNEQFF. The V and J genes are TRBV12-5 and TRBJ2-1; no D gene is confidently identified. The junction shows trimming of 4 bases on V and 0 bases on J, plus 22 bases between the germline ends. From the germline V gene, CDR1 is LGHNT and CDR2 is FRNRAP. Inclusive of the bounding cysteine and phenylalanine, the CDR3 is 19 residues long. The DNA shown is the 57-base CDR3, in frame from base 1.